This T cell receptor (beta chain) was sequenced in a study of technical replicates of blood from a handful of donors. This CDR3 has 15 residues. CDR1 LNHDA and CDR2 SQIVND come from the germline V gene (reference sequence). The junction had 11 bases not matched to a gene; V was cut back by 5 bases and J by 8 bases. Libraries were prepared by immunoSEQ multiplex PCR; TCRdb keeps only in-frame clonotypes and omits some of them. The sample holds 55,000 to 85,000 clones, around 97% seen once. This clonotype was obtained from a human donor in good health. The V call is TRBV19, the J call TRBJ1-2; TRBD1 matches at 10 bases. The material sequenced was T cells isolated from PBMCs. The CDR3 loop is CASSPWDRGGGGYTF. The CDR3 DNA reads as TGTGCCAGTAGTCCTTGGGACAGGGGAGGAGGCGGCTACACCTTC. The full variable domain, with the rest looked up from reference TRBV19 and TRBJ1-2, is DGGITQSPKYLFRKEGQNVTLSCEQNLNHDAMYWYRQDPGQGLRLIYYSQIVNDFQKGDIAEGYSVSREKKESFPLTVTSAQKNPTAFYLCASSPWDRGGGGYTFGSGTRLTVV.